Listed here are 19 T cell receptor beta chains from one sample, sequenced in a study of shared clonotypes between healthy human individuals. Here immunoSEQ multiplex PCR was the method, and the copy in TCRdb shows in-frame clones only, minus some. The table has around 1.5 million clones, roughly 98% seen once. Specimen: naive CD4+ T cells sorted from blood. Subset reported: CD45RA+ positively selected. The receptor source for this set is a man aged 25-45 years in good health.

The chain combines TRBV5-4 with TRBJ2-7; TRBD2 might be the D (6 bases). This CDR3 comprises 15 residues. The V and J ends lost 2 bases and 0 bases respectively, with 12 bases between them. Germline V gene data show CDR1 as SGHNT and CDR2 as YYREEE (reference sequence). This CDR3 is CASSFPRGLSYEQYF. The CDR3 DNA follows: TGTGCCAGCAGCTTTCCGCGGGGCCTCTCCTACGAGCAGTACTTC.

This chain connects TRBV6-1 to TRBJ1-2; D remains ambiguous. Trimming pared 2 bases from V and 3 bases from J, leaving 10 bases between. This CDR3 has 14 residues. The germline CDR1 and CDR2 sequences are MNHNS and SASEGT. This CDR3 reads CASSERQSYYGYTF. CDR3 in DNA: TGTGCCAGCAGTGAACGTCAGAGCTACTATGGCTACACCTTC.

The rearrangement joins TRBV19 to TRBJ2-3, with 7 bases fitting TRBD1. Germline CDR1 is LNHDA and CDR2 is SQIVND (reference sequence). The trim removed 2 bases at V and 0 bases at J, leaving 5 bases unmatched. The CDR3 has 16 amino acids. CDR3 nucleotides: TGTGCCAGTAGTATAAAGGGGGCGAGTAGCACAGATACGCAGTATTTT. This encodes CASSIKGASSTDTQYF.

V and J are TRBV27 and TRBJ2-1; D ambiguous. The V and J ends lost 5 bases and 5 bases respectively, with 13 bases between them. There are 14 residues in the CDR3. The germline CDR1 and CDR2 sequences are MNHEY and SMNVEV (reference sequence). CDR3 region: CASSPWTLHNEQFF. As DNA, the CDR3 is TGTGCCAGCAGTCCATGGACGCTTCACAATGAGCAGTTCTTC.

This chain joins TRBV11-2 and TRBJ1-5; D possibly corresponds to TRBD1 (5 bases). CDR3 length: 15 residues. The germline V gene has CDR1 SGHAT and CDR2 FQNNGV. Trimming shortened V by 5 bases and J by 0 bases, and 11 bases separated the two germline ends. The CDR3 protein is CASSPGTFSNQPQHF. The CDR3 DNA follows: TGTGCCAGCAGCCCCGGGACCTTTAGCAATCAGCCCCAGCATTTT.

On this clone itself: The sample holds other DNA sequences that translate to the same CDR3. The DNA for the CDR3 is TGTGCCAGCAGCTTATCCCAGTACCAAGAGACCCAGTACTTC. Translated, it gives CASSLSQYQETQYF. The chain recombines TRBV7-9 with TRBJ2-5; no clear D. CDR1 is SEHNR, CDR2 FQNEAQ, per germline (reference sequence). CDR3 length equals 14 residues. Trimming stripped 2 bases from V and 0 bases from J, with 7 bases between.

This clone appeared a single time. The chain links TRBV9 to TRBJ2-7; a weak D match, TRBD2 (6 bases). The CDR3 consists of 14 residues. Germline lookup yields CDR1 SGDLS and CDR2 YYNGEE. V was shortened by 0 bases and J by 6 bases, with 13 bases between the two germline ends. As DNA, the CDR3 is TGTGCCAGCAGCGTAGGACTAGGGGCATCCGAGCAGTACTTC. Translated: CASSVGLGASEQYF.

The CDR3 bases are TGTGCCAGCAACCCTCGTGGAGGTTGGACCTACAATGAGCAGTTCTTC. The encoded protein is CASNPRGGWTYNEQFF. J is TRBJ2-1 and V is TRBV14; the D gene is possibly TRBD2 (5 bases). The V end lost 7 bases, the J end lost 2 bases, and 18 bases lay between the germline ends. Germline loops: CDR1 SGHDN, CDR2 FVKESK. This CDR3 is 16 amino acids long.

V gene TRBV19 combines with J gene TRBJ1-2, with D perhaps TRBD1 (6 bases). CDR1 LNHDA and CDR2 SQIVND come from the germline V gene (reference sequence). CDR3 length: 14 residues. V lost 4 bases, J lost 7 bases, and 16 bases lay in between. CDR3 residues: CASSTIAGTSGYTF. The CDR3 DNA reads as TGTGCCAGTAGTACAATTGCGGGGACAAGTGGCTACACCTTC.

J is TRBJ2-7 and V is TRBV2; perhaps TRBD1 as D (6 bases). Between the trimmed V and J ends, which lost 6 bases and 2 bases, there was a span of 14 bases. CDR1 and CDR2 (germline): SNHLY, FYNNEI. This CDR3 comprises 14 residues. CDR3 sequence: CASREAGVPYEQYF. The CDR3 DNA follows: TGTGCCAGCAGGGAGGCAGGGGTCCCCTACGAGCAGTACTTC.

The rearrangement links TRBV4-3 to TRBJ2-3, with a tentative D call TRBD1 (5 bases). The CDR3 contains 15 residues. V was shortened by 0 bases and J by 2 bases, with 9 bases between the two germline ends. Germline lookup yields CDR1 LGHNA and CDR2 YSLEER. The CDR3 DNA follows: TGCGCCAGCAGCCAAGATGAGACAGCCACAGATACGCAGTATTTT. Translated: CASSQDETATDTQYF.

This rearrangement joins TRBV18 to TRBJ2-2; maybe TRBD1 (5 bases). The CDR3 length is 16 residues. V lost 5 bases, J lost 4 bases, and 17 bases lay in between. Germline V CDR1 and CDR2: KGHSH, LQKENI. The CDR3 sequence is CASSAEYRRLTGELFF. CDR3 in DNA: TGTGCCAGCTCAGCTGAATACAGGAGACTCACCGGGGAGCTGTTTTTT.

This clone was recorded only once. The chain links TRBV10-3 to TRBJ2-3; either TRBD1 or TRBD2 may supply D (5 bases each). Germline CDR1 reads ENHRY; CDR2 reads SYGVKD. The CDR3 runs to 15 residues. The V gene lost 6 bases and the J gene lost 3 bases, with 16 bases spanning the gap. CDR3 sequence: CAIRGPGSGTDTQYF. In DNA form, the CDR3 reads TGTGCCATCAGGGGACCTGGGAGTGGGACAGATACGCAGTATTTT.

The chain links TRBV30 to TRBJ2-7; D not resolved. Between the trimmed V and J ends, which lost 0 bases and 0 bases, there was a span of 15 bases. The CDR3 consists of 16 residues. The germline V gene has CDR1 GTSNPN and CDR2 SVGIG (reference sequence). CDR3 residues: CAWSVKYWTASYEQYF. The DNA for the CDR3 is TGTGCCTGGAGTGTAAAGTACTGGACGGCCTCCTACGAGCAGTACTTC.

This rearrangement joins TRBV18 to TRBJ2-2; a weak D match, TRBD1 (6 bases). Germline V lookup: CDR1 KGHSH, CDR2 LQKENI. Trimming shortened V by 0 bases and J by 5 bases, and 13 bases separated the two germline ends. The CDR3 length is 16 residues. CDR3 in DNA: TGTGCCAGCTCACCACCGGTACAGGGCGGAACCGGGGAGCTGTTTTTT. Translated: CASSPPVQGGTGELFF.

V and J are TRBV5-1 and TRBJ2-3; 7 nucleotides match TRBD2. With 2 bases clipped from V and 2 bases from J, the junction kept 5 bases outside the gene matches. Looked up from germline, CDR1 is SGHRS and CDR2 is YFSETQ. The CDR3 has 15 amino acids. The CDR3 is CASSFRGLLTDTQYF. CDR3 nucleotides: TGCGCCAGCAGCTTTCGGGGACTACTCACAGATACGCAGTATTTT.

The chain employs TRBV29-1 and TRBJ2-3; TRBD2 might be the D (5 bases). Trimming removed 4 bases at V and 4 bases at J, with 12 bases between. This CDR3 contains 13 residues. Germline V gene sequence: CDR1 SQVTM, CDR2 ANQGSEA. The CDR3 DNA follows: TGCAGCGTTGTTCCGAGGGTGCCAGATACGCAGTATTTT. It translates to CSVVPRVPDTQYF.

The chain combines TRBV28 with TRBJ2-2, with 9 bases matching TRBD2. This CDR3 has 15 residues. Germline CDR1 MDHEN, CDR2 SYDVKM. The V gene end was trimmed by 3 bases and the J gene end by 6 bases; junction bases not matched to a gene: 5. This CDR3 reads CASSFGGRAAGELFF. CDR3 nucleotide sequence: TGTGCCAGCAGTTTCGGCGGGAGGGCCGCCGGGGAGCTGTTTTTT.

This rearrangement joins TRBV5-1 to TRBJ2-1; 10 bases are a match to TRBD1. The CDR3 loop spans 21 amino acids. Germline CDR1 is SGHRS and CDR2 is YFSETQ. V was pared by 3 bases and J by 1 base, with 19 bases of the junction left unmatched. CDR3: CASSSTYRDRGNLWSYNEQFF. As DNA, the CDR3 is TGCGCCAGCAGCTCCACCTACCGGGACAGGGGAAATTTATGGTCCTACAATGAGCAGTTCTTC.